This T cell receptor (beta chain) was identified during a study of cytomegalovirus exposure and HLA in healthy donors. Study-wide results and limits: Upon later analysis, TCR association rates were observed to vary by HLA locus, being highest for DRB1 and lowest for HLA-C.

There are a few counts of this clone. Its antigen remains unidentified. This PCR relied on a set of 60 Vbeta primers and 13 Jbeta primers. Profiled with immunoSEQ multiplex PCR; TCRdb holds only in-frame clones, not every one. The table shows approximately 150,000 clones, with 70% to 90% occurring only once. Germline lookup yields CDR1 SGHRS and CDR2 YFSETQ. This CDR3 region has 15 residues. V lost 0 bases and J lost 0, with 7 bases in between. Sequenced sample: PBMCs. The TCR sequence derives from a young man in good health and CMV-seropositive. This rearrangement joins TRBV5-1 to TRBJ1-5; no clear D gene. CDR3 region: CASSLDSYSNQPQHF. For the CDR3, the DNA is TGCGCCAGCAGCTTGGACAGCTATAGCAATCAGCCCCAGCATTTT.